Below are 13 T cell receptor beta chains sequenced from a single sample in a study of human T cells and chemical hapten exposure. TCRdb redid the calling of the RACE reads with MiXCR, one entry per CDR3 protein. Of roughly 360,000 distinct CDR3 sequences in the sample, 4.8% were seen once. Time point in this sample: patch test 1, 2 weeks after DPC sensitization. Sample treatment: therapeutic diphenylcyclopropenone sensitization with weekly scalp DPC. Source: whole blood, taken in connection with sensitization to the hapten diphenylcyclopropenone (DPC). All receptors derive from a woman aged 45-60 years with alopecia areata. Some clones in this sample may be carry-over from other donors' samples.

Ten or more counts support this clonotype. The chain couples TRBV18 to TRBJ1-5; no definite D call. V gave up 2 bases and J gave up 6 bases, with 14 bases separating them. Looked up from germline, CDR1 is KGHSH and CDR2 is LQKENI. The CDR3 is 15 residues long. This CDR3 is CASSPSKGLGQPQHF. The CDR3 DNA sequence: TGTGCCAGCTCACCATCCAAGGGCTTAGGTCAGCCCCAGCATTTT.

This clonotype was recorded many times. CDR3 bases: TGTGCCAGCAGTTCGGACTCCTTTGAAAAACTGTTTTTT. Its translation is CASSSDSFEKLFF. This rearrangement joins TRBV12-3 or TRBV12-4 to TRBJ1-4; D is unclear. V shed 4 bases and J shed 7 bases, with 10 bases lying between them. The CDR3 length is 13 residues.

CDR3 DNA sequence: TGTGCCAGCAGGGGGATCAGACGGGGTGCGAACACTGAAGCTTTCTTT. Amino acids: CASRGIRRGANTEAFF. The rearrangement uses TRBV12-3 or TRBV12-4 and TRBJ1-1; D gene uncertain. V gave up 6 bases and J gave up 1 base, with 18 bases separating them. This CDR3 is built from 16 residues.

The chain joins TRBV20-1 to TRBJ2-7; possibly TRBD2 for D (6 bases). The CDR3 runs 14 residues. Germline V gives CDR1 DFQATT, CDR2 SNEGSKA (reference sequence). The V end was cut by 3 bases, the J end by 7 bases, with 19 bases between. The CDR3 reads CSARSPIAVGEQYF. CDR3 nucleotides: TGCAGTGCTAGGAGCCCCATAGCGGTCGGGGAGCAGTACTTC.

This clonotype occurred many times. V gene TRBV12-3 or TRBV12-4 combines with J gene TRBJ2-3, with 12 bases aligning to TRBD2. J was trimmed by 0 bases and V by 10 bases; bases with no gene match: 11. The CDR3 spans 17 residues. The CDR3 DNA is TGTGCCACCACCCCTGGACTAGCGGGACCTAGCACAGATACGCAGTATTTT. Its protein product is CATTPGLAGPSTDTQYF.

The chain is built from TRBV15 and TRBJ2-1; 13 bases map to TRBD2. Germline values: CDR1 LNHNV, CDR2 YYDKDF (reference sequence). V was clipped by 3 bases and J by 11 bases; unmatched bases: 13. This CDR3 spans 17 amino acids. This CDR3 is CATSSARTSGRIDKQFF. The CDR3 region has the DNA TGTGCCACCAGCAGTGCCCGGACTAGCGGGAGAATCGATAAGCAGTTCTTC.

This clonotype appeared a few times. V and J are TRBV2 and TRBJ1-2; D is uncertain. The CDR3 runs 13 residues. Germline V gene data show CDR1 as SNHLY and CDR2 as FYNNEI. V was clipped by 4 bases and J by 5 bases, with 11 bases between them. The CDR3 region is CASSGRTEYGYTF. CDR3 sequence (DNA): TGTGCCAGCAGTGGTAGGACGGAGTATGGCTACACCTTC.

The rearrangement joins TRBV12-3 or TRBV12-4 to TRBJ2-7; possibly TRBD2 for D (6 bases). The length of the CDR3 is 16 residues. V shed 5 bases and J shed 1 base, with 18 bases lying between them. The CDR3 DNA reads as TGTGCCAGCAGTCCTGGGAGGCACTTTCTTTCCTACGAGCAGTACTTC. It codes for CASSPGRHFLSYEQYF.

This clonotype was observed many times. The rearrangement joins TRBV10-3 to TRBJ2-7; the D is unclear. Trimming took off 6 bases at V and 3 bases at J, with 12 bases between the two ends. Germline V gives CDR1 ENHRY, CDR2 SYGVKD. The CDR3 has 13 residues. CDR3 amino acids: CAIRSEVGYEQYF. For the CDR3, the DNA is TGTGCCATCAGGTCGGAAGTCGGCTACGAGCAGTACTTC.

A few counts support this clonotype. This chain links TRBV15 with TRBJ2-1; 9 bases line up with TRBD2. Germline CDR1 and CDR2: LNHNV and YYDKDF (reference sequence). This CDR3 has 15 residues. Losses at the gene ends were 1 base for V and 7 bases for J; bases not matched to a gene: 5. The CDR3 coding sequence is TGTGCCACCAGCAGAGTGCGGGAGGGCCTGAATGAGCAGTTCTTC. Translated, it gives CATSRVREGLNEQFF.

This clonotype was seen at least ten times. V usage is TRBV20-1 and J usage is TRBJ2-1; no definite D call. CDR1 is DFQATT, CDR2 SNEGSKA, per germline (reference sequence). This CDR3 spans 13 amino acids. V gave up 5 bases and J gave up 5 bases, with 13 bases separating them. CDR3 sequence reads: CSAGRSRNNEQFF. For the CDR3, the DNA is TGCAGTGCTGGCCGCTCCCGTAACAATGAGCAGTTCTTC.

About this clonotype itself: Possible read error: a much larger clone is one base away. V usage is TRBV12-3 or TRBV12-4 and J usage is TRBJ2-1, with a weak D call TRBD2 (6 bases). The CDR3 spans 11 residues. V lost 5 bases, J lost 9 bases, and 8 bases lay in between. The CDR3 spells CASSAGSEQFF. As DNA, the CDR3 is TGTGCCAGCAGTGCCGGGAGTGAGCAGTTCTTC.

This clonotype was counted many times. J is TRBJ1-1 and V is TRBV5-1, with TRBD1 as a possible D gene (6 bases). The CDR3 has 16 amino acids. In germline, CDR1 is SGHRS, CDR2 YFSETQ. V dropped 1 base and J dropped 2 bases, with 15 bases sitting between them. The CDR3 spells CASSLSLNRANTEAFF. The CDR3 DNA reads TGCGCCAGCAGCTTGTCCCTTAACAGGGCTAACACTGAAGCTTTCTTT.